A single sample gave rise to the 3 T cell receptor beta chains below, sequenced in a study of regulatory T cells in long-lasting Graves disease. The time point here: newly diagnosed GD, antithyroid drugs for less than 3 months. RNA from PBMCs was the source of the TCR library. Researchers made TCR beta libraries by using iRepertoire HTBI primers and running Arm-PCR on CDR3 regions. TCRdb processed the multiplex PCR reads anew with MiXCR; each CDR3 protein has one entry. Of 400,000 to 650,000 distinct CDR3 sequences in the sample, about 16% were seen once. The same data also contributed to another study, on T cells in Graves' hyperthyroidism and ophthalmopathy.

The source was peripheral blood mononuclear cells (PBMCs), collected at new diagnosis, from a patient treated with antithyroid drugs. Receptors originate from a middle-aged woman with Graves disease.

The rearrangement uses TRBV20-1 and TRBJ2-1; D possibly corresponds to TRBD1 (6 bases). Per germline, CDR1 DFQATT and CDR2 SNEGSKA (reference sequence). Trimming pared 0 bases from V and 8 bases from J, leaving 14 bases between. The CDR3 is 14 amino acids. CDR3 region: CSAREVGAQDEQFF. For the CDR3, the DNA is TGCAGTGCTAGAGAGGTGGGGGCCCAAGATGAGCAGTTCTTC.

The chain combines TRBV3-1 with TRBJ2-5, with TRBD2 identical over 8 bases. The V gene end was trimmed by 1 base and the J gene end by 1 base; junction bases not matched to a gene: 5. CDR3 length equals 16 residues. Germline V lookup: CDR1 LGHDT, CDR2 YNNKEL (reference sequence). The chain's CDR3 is CASSQGSRGGQETQYF. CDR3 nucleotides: TGTGCCAGCAGCCAAGGTAGCCGGGGGGGCCAAGAGACCCAGTACTTC.

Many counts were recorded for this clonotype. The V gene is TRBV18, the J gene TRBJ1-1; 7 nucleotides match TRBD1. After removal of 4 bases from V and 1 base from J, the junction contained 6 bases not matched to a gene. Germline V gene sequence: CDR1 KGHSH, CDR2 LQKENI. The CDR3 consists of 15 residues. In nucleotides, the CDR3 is TGTGCCAGCTCACTAGGGACAGTAGAGAACACTGAAGCTTTCTTT. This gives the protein CASSLGTVENTEAFF.